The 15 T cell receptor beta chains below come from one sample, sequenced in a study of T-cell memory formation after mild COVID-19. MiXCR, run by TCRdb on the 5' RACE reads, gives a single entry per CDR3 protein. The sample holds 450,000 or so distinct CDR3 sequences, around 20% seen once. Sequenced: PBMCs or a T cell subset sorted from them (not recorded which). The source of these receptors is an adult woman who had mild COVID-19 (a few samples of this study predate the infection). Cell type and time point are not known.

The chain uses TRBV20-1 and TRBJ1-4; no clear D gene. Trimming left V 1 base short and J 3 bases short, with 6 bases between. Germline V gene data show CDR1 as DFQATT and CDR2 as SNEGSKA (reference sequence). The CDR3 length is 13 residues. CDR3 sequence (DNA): TGCAGTGCTAGAGCCAGTTCTAATGAAAAACTGTTTTTT. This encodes CSARASSNEKLFF.

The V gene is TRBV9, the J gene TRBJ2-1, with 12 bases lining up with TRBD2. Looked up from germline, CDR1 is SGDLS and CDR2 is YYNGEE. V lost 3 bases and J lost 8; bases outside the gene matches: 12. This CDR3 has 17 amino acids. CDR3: CASSALGLAGPTDEQFF. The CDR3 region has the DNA TGTGCCAGCAGCGCCTTAGGACTAGCGGGACCTACTGATGAGCAGTTCTTC.

The CDR3 protein is CASSLRLAGDYEQYF. CDR3 nucleotides: TGTGCCAGCAGCTTGAGGCTAGCGGGAGACTACGAGCAGTACTTC. V gene TRBV7-9 combines with J gene TRBJ2-7; 10 bases fit TRBD2. The V segment lost 3 bases and the J segment 3 bases; nucleotides outside the gene matches: 5. Germline V CDR1 and CDR2: SEHNR, FQNEAQ (reference sequence). The CDR3 extends over 15 amino acids.

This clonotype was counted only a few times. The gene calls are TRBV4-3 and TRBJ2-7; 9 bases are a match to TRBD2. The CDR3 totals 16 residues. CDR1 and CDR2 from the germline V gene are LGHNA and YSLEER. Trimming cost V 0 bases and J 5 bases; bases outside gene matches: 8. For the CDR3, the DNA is TGCGCCAGCAGCCAAGATGTTAGCGGGAGTTCCAACGAGCAGTACTTC. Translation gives CASSQDVSGSSNEQYF.

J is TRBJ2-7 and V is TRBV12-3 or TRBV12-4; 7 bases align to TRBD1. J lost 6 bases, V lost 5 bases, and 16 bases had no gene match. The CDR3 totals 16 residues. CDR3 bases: TGTGCCAGCAGTCCGGCCTTACAGGGGATGGTACGCGAGCAGTACTTC. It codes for CASSPALQGMVREQYF.

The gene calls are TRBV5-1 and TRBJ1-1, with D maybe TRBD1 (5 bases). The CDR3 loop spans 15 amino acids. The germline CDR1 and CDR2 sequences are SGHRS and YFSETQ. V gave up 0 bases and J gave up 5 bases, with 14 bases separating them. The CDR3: CASSLVAGSGTEAFF. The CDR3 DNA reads TGCGCCAGCAGCTTGGTGGCAGGGTCGGGAACTGAAGCTTTCTTT.

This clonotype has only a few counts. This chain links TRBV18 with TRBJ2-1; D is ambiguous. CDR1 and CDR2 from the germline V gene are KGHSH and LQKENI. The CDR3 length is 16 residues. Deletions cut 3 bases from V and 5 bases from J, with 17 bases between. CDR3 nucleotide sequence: TGTGCCAGCTCACCTTCCCGGTCCTACACCCACAATGAGCAGTTCTTC. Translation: CASSPSRSYTHNEQFF.

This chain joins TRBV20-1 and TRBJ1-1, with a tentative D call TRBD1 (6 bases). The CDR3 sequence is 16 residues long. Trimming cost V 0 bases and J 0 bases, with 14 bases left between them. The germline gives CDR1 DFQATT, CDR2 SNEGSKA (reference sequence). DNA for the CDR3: TGCAGTGCTAGAGATAGGGTGGACAGCATGAACACTGAAGCTTTCTTT. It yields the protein CSARDRVDSMNTEAFF.

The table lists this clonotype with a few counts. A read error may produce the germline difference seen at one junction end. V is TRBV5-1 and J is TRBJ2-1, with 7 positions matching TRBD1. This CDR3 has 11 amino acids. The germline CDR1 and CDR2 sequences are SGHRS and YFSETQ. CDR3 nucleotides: TGCGCCAGCAGCTATGACAGGGAAGGGGTCTTC. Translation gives CASSYDREGVF.

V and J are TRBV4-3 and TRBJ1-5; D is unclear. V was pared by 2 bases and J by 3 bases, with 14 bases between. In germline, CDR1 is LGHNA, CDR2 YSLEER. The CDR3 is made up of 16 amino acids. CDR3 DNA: TGCGCCAGCAGCCAATCGCTGGGGATTCTCAATCAGCCCCAGCATTTT. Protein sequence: CASSQSLGILNQPQHF.

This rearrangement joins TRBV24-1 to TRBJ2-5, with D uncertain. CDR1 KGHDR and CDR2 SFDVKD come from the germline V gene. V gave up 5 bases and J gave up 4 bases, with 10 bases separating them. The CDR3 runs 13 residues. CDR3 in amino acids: CATSARSRETQYF. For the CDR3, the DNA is TGTGCCACCAGTGCAAGGAGTCGAGAGACCCAGTACTTC.

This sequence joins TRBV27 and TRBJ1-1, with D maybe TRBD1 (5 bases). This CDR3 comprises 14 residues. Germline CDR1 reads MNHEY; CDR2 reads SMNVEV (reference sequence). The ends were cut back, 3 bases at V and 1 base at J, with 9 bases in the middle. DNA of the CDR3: TGTGCCAGCAGTTTCTACGGGACGAACACTGAAGCTTTCTTT. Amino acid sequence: CASSFYGTNTEAFF.

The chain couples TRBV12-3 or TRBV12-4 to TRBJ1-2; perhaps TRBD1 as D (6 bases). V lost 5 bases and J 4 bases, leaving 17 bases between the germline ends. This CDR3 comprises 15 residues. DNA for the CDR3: TGTGCCAGCAGTACACTAATACAGGGCACCTATGGCTACACCTTC. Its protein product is CASSTLIQGTYGYTF.

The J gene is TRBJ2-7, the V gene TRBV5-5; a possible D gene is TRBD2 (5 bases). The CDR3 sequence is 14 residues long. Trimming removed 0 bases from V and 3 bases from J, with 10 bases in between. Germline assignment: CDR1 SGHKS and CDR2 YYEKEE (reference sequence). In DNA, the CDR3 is TGTGCCAGCAGCTTGGCTCCAGACTACTACGAGCAGTACTTC. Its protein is CASSLAPDYYEQYF. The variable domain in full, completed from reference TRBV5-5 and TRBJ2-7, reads DAGVTQSPTHLIKTRGQQVTLRCSPISGHKSVSWYQQVLGQGPQFIFQYYEKEERGRGNFPDRFSARQFPNYSSELNVNALLLGDSALYLCASSLAPDYYEQYFGPGTRLTVT.

The CDR3 DNA follows: TGCGCCAGCAGCCAAGCCCTCGGGGACGAGCAGTTCTTC. Translated: CASSQALGDEQFF. The rearrangement uses TRBV4-1 and TRBJ2-1, with D possibly being TRBD1 or TRBD2 (5 bases each). V dropped 1 base and J dropped 10 bases, with 11 bases sitting between them. The germline V gene has CDR1 MGHRA and CDR2 YSYEKL. The CDR3 length is 13 residues.